This T cell receptor beta chain was identified during a study of blood T cell repertoires in COVID-19. Study-wide background: Samples of COVID-19 (acute and convalescent) were obtained from the United States, Italy and Spain.

Original processing methods: From reference gene primer amplification, estimates of nucleated cell counts were derived. Sequencing used immunoSEQ multiplex PCR; TCRdb keeps in-frame clones, though not all of them. V and J calls and clone size are copied from that table; D and trimming were computed from the DNA. The sample yields 200,000 to 250,000 clones, about nine tenths seen once. The CDR3 spans 13 residues. From germline, CDR1 is SNHLY and CDR2 FYNNEI. V was shortened by 6 bases and J by 4 bases, with 13 bases between the two germline ends. Followed longitudinally, the Seattle patients had been enrolled during active infection. This clone was seen more than once but under ten times.

The rearrangement joins TRBV2 to TRBJ2-7; weak D call: TRBD1 (6 bases). The sequencing input was peripheral blood. The clonotype was recovered from a man aged 50 or older with COVID-19, enrolled during active disease. The CDR3 DNA reads TGTGCCAGCAGAGACAGGATTGGTTACGAGCAGTACTTC. This gives the protein CASRDRIGYEQYF.